This TCR beta chain was sequenced during a study of blood T cell repertoires in COVID-19. This CDR3 region has 16 residues. V trimming: 3 bases; J trimming: 1 base; junction bases outside the gene matches: 6. Germline CDR1 is MNHEY and CDR2 is SMNVEV (reference sequence). Repertoires were generated with immunoSEQ multiplex PCR, while TCRdb's copy carries only in-frame clones and drops some. The profile covers some 64,000 clones, with 70% to 90% appearing a single time and roughly 3.9% taken by the ten largest. This clonotype originated in a man aged 65 to 85 with acute or convalescent COVID-19. Sequencing was performed on peripheral blood. This sequence joins TRBV27 and TRBJ2-7, with 10 bases matching TRBD1. The CDR3, as DNA: TGTGCCAGCAGTTTGGTGGGACAGGGGTATTCCTACGAGCAGTACTTC. Protein: CASSLVGQGYSYEQYF.